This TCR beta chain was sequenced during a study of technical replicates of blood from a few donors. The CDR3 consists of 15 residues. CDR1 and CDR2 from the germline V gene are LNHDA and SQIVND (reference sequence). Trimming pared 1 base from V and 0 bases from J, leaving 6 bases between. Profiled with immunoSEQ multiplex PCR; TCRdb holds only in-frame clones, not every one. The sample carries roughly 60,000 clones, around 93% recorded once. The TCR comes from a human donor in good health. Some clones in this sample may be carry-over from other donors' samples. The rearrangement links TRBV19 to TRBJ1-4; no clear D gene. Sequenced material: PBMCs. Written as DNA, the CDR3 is TGTGCCAGTAGTATAGGCCCAGCAACTAATGAAAAACTGTTTTTT. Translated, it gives CASSIGPATNEKLFF.